The sequence of this T cell receptor beta chain was determined in a study of CD8+ T cells in alopecia areata (dated by TCRdb to between 2017 and 2018). With respect to the entire study: Treated patients were enrolled in an open-label pilot trial of oral tofacitinib at 5 to 10 mg twice daily for moderate-to-severe alopecia areata. Scalp clonality was compared across normal scalp (n=4), patchy alopecia areata scalp (n=8), and alopecia totalis/universalis scalp (n=8). TCRbeta CDR3 regions were amplified by immunoSEQ multiplex PCR using 35 Vbeta forward and 13 Jbeta reverse primers. The study used high-throughput TCRbeta sequencing to examine T cell clonal expansion in alopecia areata, in both the C3H/HeJ mouse model and human patients. Patients on tofacitinib were biopsied at baseline and after 4 and 24 weeks of treatment, and several of the patients also had a later scalp biopsy. Tofacitinib was administered for 6 to 18 months, and 6 months of follow-up off drug were then conducted to assess delayed response and recurrence. In treated patients, disease severity was measured using the SALT score, which gives the percentage of scalp surface area affected. RNA came from the PAXgene miRNA kit for fixed scalp, the miRNeasy kit for PBMCs, and the RNeasy kit for mouse skin. In humans, TCRbeta sequencing was performed on scalp tissue and on sorted CD4+ and CD8+ peripheral blood T cells from healthy controls and from patients with patchy or totalis/universalis alopecia areata. The study at large found these results: With tofacitinib, both scalp clonality and the number of expanded CD8+ clones among the top 100 scalp clones went down significantly. The treated cohort was small, with a single nonresponder, so links between baseline CD8+ expansion and response need larger studies. Higher clonality and more expanded CD8+ clones were observed in lesional scalp than in normal scalp, particularly in alopecia totalis/universalis, a finding suggestive of antigenic drive. Unlike mouse skin, where gammadelta T cells dominate, normal human skin contains resident alphabeta T cells that get sequenced too, which complicates analysis of the scalp TCR repertoire. Many expanded lesional clones persisted in scalp and blood during tofacitinib treatment, which may partly explain relapse after stopping treatment. TCR sequences shared between patients were less clear than in mice, possibly partly because of HLA diversity in the patient population.

With respect to this clone: Its binding antigen is unknown. The input lacks base qualities; no much larger clone sits a single base away.

V is clipped by 5 bases and J by 6 bases, and the sequence between their germline boundaries is 11 bases long. The CDR3 has 13 amino acids, counting the end cysteine and phenylalanine. Only the CDR3 portion is preserved as DNA: 39 bases, with reading frame beginning at the first base. From a lookup of the germline V gene, CDR1 and CDR2 are SNHLY and FYNNEI. The treatment or condition label for this specimen denotes: oral pan-JAK inhibitor, 5-10 mg twice daily. Lesional scalp punch biopsies and peripheral blood were collected from alopecia areata patients. After PBMCs were isolated by density centrifugation and stained for CD3, CD4 and CD8, a FACSAria was used to sort CD4+ and CD8+ T cells. The library relied on the immunoSEQ multiplex PCR assay. To provide template for TCR sequencing, every sample had RNA extracted and reverse transcribed into cDNA. SuperScript III was used for first-strand cDNA synthesis, primed with a 2:1 mix of oligo-dT and random hexamers. A synthetic immune receptor repertoire was used to measure amplification bias, and any remaining bias was corrected computationally. In the authors' own workflow: Raw reads were preprocessed for error removal, and CDR3 was defined according to IMGT conventions as running from the conserved cysteine to phenylalanine. Clonality was computed by normalizing Shannon entropy by log2 of the number of productive unique TCRs and subtracting the result from 1. Whether each scalp clone was CD4 or CD8 was inferred by checking scalp TCRbeta sequences against the CD4 and CD8 repertoires from sorted blood. Sourced from immuneACCESS, this table was stored by TCRdb with only in-frame sequences that have V and J called. A share of the clones is absent; for the studies checked, an unresolved V gene accounts for under half, and the remainder has no known explanation. From that table come the V and J calls and clone size; the DNA was used to work out D and trimming. The sample data list roughly 230,000 clones, and 40% to 55% of these were observed just once. The top ten constitute about 2.6% of the sample.

The clonotype comes from a human donor with alopecia areata. The sample here was CD4+ T cells sorted from blood, taken at approximately week 36, from a patient treated with tofacitinib. The chain joins TRBV2 to TRBJ2-1; the D gene is possibly TRBD1, with 6 bases matching. The CDR3 sequence is CASSLQGGNEQFF. The nucleotides are TGTGCCAGCAGTTTGCAAGGGGGCAATGAGCAGTTCTTC.